A selection of T cell receptor beta chains follows, all from one sample in a study of control samples from healthy donors and cancer patients. Sequenced by immunoSEQ multiplex PCR; TCRdb stores in-frame clones only, minus some. The sample records 100,000 to 120,000 clones, roughly 90% being singletons. The sequencing sample was made of PBMCs. Receptor source: a woman aged 55-69 years with lung cancer. The CDR3 runs from the conserved cysteine through the conserved F or W. D genes are given only for firm matches. Not all rows give a size; the values are once, few, many and, for expanded clones, a class.

j_call v_call clone_size d_call cdr3_aa cdr3_nt
TRBJ1-2 TRBV18 . . CASSPEGLYGYTF TGTGCCAGCTCACCAGAGGGTCTATATGGCTACACCTTC
TRBJ2-1 TRBV6-6 . TRBD2 CASSRTHGTSNNEQFF TGTGCCAGCAGCAGAACCCACGGGACTAGTAATAATGAGCAGTTCTTC
TRBJ2-3 TRBV7-6 . . CASIPLAGDADTQYF TGTGCCAGCATCCCCCTGGCAGGGGACGCAGATACGCAGTATTTT
TRBJ2-1 TRBV5-1 . . CASSLVWYNEQFF TGCGCCAGCAGCTTGGTCTGGTACAATGAGCAGTTCTTC
TRBJ1-5 TRBV6-5 few . CASGGSGNQPQHF TGTGCCAGTGGGGGTTCGGGCAATCAGCCCCAGCATTTT
TRBJ2-1 TRBV18 . . CASSPSTVNEQFF TGTGCCAGCTCACCCTCGACAGTCAATGAGCAGTTCTTC
TRBJ2-3 TRBV7-2 . . CASSLVASTDTQYF TGTGCCAGCAGCTTAGTGGCTAGCACAGATACGCAGTATTTT
TRBJ1-2 TRBV28 . TRBD1 CASSSPVGQTNYGYTF TGTGCCAGCAGTTCACCTGTGGGACAGACTAACTATGGCTACACCTTC
TRBJ1-2 TRBV6-2/TRBV6-3 . TRBD1 CASSYSSGGSYTF TGTGCCAGCAGTTACTCTTCAGGGGGTAGCTACACCTTC
TRBJ1-1 TRBV3-1/TRBV3-2 . . CASSHPRLNTEAFF TGTGCCAGCAGCCACCCCCGACTGAACACTGAAGCTTTCTTT
TRBJ1-5 TRBV4-2 . . CASSQDSNQPQHF TGTGCCAGCAGCCAAGACAGTAACCAGCCCCAGCATTTT
TRBJ2-7 TRBV9 . . CASSPGGGGAYEQYF TGTGCCAGCAGCCCAGGAGGGGGGGGAGCCTACGAGCAGTACTTC
TRBJ1-1 TRBV11-3 . . CASSPDGINTEAFF TGTGCCAGCAGCCCCGACGGAATAAACACTGAAGCTTTCTTT
TRBJ1-4 TRBV27 . . CASSLDRITLFF TGTGCCAGCAGTTTGGACAGAATAACACTGTTTTTT
TRBJ2-7 TRBV19 few TRBD2 CASSPSGSYEQYF TGTGCCAGTAGTCCTAGCGGGAGCTACGAGCAGTACTTC
TRBJ2-5 TRBV7-6 . TRBD1 CASSLQGTVKETQYF TGTGCCAGCAGTCTCCAAGGGACAGTGAAAGAGACCCAGTACTTC
TRBJ1-1 TRBV30 few TRBD1 CAWRIIKGGLNTEAFF TGTGCCTGGAGAATCATTAAAGGGGGCTTGAACACTGAAGCTTTCTTT
TRBJ2-6 TRBV19 few . CASSMGVGRLRWSGANVLTF TGTGCCAGTAGTATGGGGGTCGGACGCCTGAGATGGTCTGGGGCCAACGTCCTGACTTTC
TRBJ1-1 TRBV6-5 once . CASSYSSRGYTEAFF TGTGCCAGCAGTTACTCGTCTCGTGGGTACACTGAAGCTTTCTTT
TRBJ2-6 TRBV6-5 . . CASSQSSGANVLTF TGTGCCAGCAGTCAGAGCTCTGGGGCCAACGTCCTGACTTTC
TRBJ1-2 TRBV14 . . CASSQGDVPSGYTF TGTGCCAGCAGCCAGGGGGACGTCCCTAGTGGCTACACCTTC
TRBJ1-1 TRBV7-3 . . CASSSGDGTEAFF TGTGCCAGCAGCTCGGGGGATGGGACTGAAGCTTTCTTT
TRBJ1-5 TRBV11-1 . . CASSLNSNQPQHF TGTGCCAGCAGCTTAAACAGTAATCAGCCCCAGCATTTT
TRBJ1-5 TRBV3-1/TRBV3-2 . . CASSQDPGRYQPQHF TGTGCCAGCAGCCAAGATCCCGGGCGTTATCAGCCCCAGCATTTT
TRBJ2-1 TRBV25-1 . . CASSESLSGYNEQFF TGTGCCAGCAGTGAATCTCTCTCCGGGTACAATGAGCAGTTCTTC